The 22 T cell receptor beta chains reported below all come from one sample, sequenced in a study of blood T cells in healthy people across ages (dated by TCRdb to the mid-2010s). The library was produced with 5' RACE. The instrument given in TCRdb is Illumina HiSeq 2500. The second PCR ran for roughly 7 to 11 cycles and used a J-beta primer mix along with a sample-barcoded 5' primer. In TCRdb, the public reads were trimmed at Q25 with fastp and aligned with MiXCR, with productive beta chains retained. CDR3 protein sequences are deduplicated, and each keeps its most common genes and DNA. In all, the sample holds around 870,000 distinct CDR3 sequences, and 25% to 35% of those were seen once. The ten largest clones add up to roughly 17% of the sample. Sequenced material: blood. These receptors all stem from a woman older than 75 in good health.

The table lists this clonotype with many counts. The chain is built from TRBV7-2 and TRBJ1-2; D is uncertain. The CDR3 runs 14 residues. The germline CDR1 and CDR2 sequences are SGHTA and FQGNSA. V lost 7 bases and J 5 bases, leaving 17 bases between the germline ends. The chain's CDR3 is CASTLRVLPYGYTF. CDR3 coding DNA: TGTGCCAGCACCTTGCGGGTTCTACCTTATGGCTACACCTTC.

This clonotype was observed a handful of times. This may come from a read error, since a much larger clone is one base off. The gene calls are TRBV4-3 and TRBJ2-1, with 12 bases aligning to TRBD2. The closer fit of TRBJ2-7 to the DNA end suggests the J call may be wrong. Looked up from germline, CDR1 is LGHNA and CDR2 is YSLEER. CDR3 length: 19 amino acids. CDR3 in DNA: TGCGCCAGCAGCCAACAGACTAGCGGGGGCCATAGCTCCTACAATGAGCAGTACTTC. Its translation: CASSQQTSGGHSSYNEQYF.

The V call is TRBV7-3, the J call TRBJ2-3; TRBD2 aligns across 9 bases. From germline, CDR1 is SGHTA and CDR2 FQGTGA. The length of the CDR3 is 16 residues. Trimming took 5 bases from V and 5 from J; bases not matched to a gene: 11. The CDR3 protein is CASSPQGTSRIDTQYF. In DNA form, the CDR3 reads TGTGCCAGCAGCCCCCAGGGGACTAGCCGCATAGATACGCAGTATTTT.

This chain links TRBV29-1 with TRBJ2-2; a weak D match, TRBD1 (5 bases). Trimming took 7 bases from V and 1 from J, leaving 16 bases between them. Germline assignment: CDR1 SQVTM and CDR2 ANQGSEA. The CDR3 is 15 residues long. This CDR3 reads CSASRGGQNTGELFF. CDR3 DNA: TGCAGCGCCTCCCGCGGCGGACAGAACACCGGGGAGCTGTTTTTT.

Only a few counts were recorded for this clonotype. The V and J genes are TRBV29-1 and TRBJ2-1, with 7 bases lining up with TRBD2. The CDR3 covers 13 residues. Germline assignment: CDR1 SQVTM and CDR2 ANQGSEA. For the CDR3, the DNA is TGCAGTCCAGGCGGGGGATCCTACAATGAGCAGTTCTTC. Its protein is CSPGGGSYNEQFF.

The table lists this clonotype with many counts. The chain recombines TRBV7-2 with TRBJ2-5; D not resolved. This CDR3 is 13 amino acids long. V dropped 3 bases and J dropped 2 bases, with 7 bases sitting between them. CDR1 and CDR2 from the germline V gene are SGHTA and FQGNSA. As DNA, the CDR3 is TGTGCCAGCAGCTTTTACAGTCAAGAGACCCAGTACTTC. The encoded protein is CASSFYSQETQYF.

This clonotype has a count of ten or more. This chain joins TRBV6-1 and TRBJ1-2, with 10 bases lining up with TRBD1. Germline values: CDR1 MNHNS, CDR2 SASEGT. V dropped 5 bases and J dropped 4; count of bases not matched to a gene: 10. This CDR3 has 16 residues. The CDR3 DNA reads as TGTGCCAGCAGTCCTCGACAGGGGGCGCGGGGCTATGGCTACACCTTC. Translating it yields CASSPRQGARGYGYTF.

About this clonotype: A much larger clonotype is one base distant, so this may be a read error. V usage is TRBV7-2 and J usage is TRBJ1-1, with D possibly matching TRBD1 (5 bases). The CDR3 totals 14 residues. V lost 2 bases and J 2 bases, leaving 9 bases between the germline ends. In germline, CDR1 is SGHTA, CDR2 FQGNSA. The CDR3 region is CTSSLWGRNTEAFF. The CDR3 DNA reads TGTACCAGCAGCTTATGGGGGAGAAACACTGAAGCTTTCTTT.

About this clonotype itself: Possible read error: a much larger clone is one base away. This is likely a read error, given that the CDR3 carries no conserved phenylalanine or tryptophan at its end. The CDR3 spells CASSYRAVGETQYL. The CDR3 nucleotides are TGTGCCAGCAGTTACAGGGCCGTCGGAGAGACCCAGTACCTC. This chain connects TRBV12-3 or TRBV12-4 to TRBJ2-7; TRBD1 might be the D (6 bases). The DNA end is more similar to TRBJ2-5, so the J call may be wrong. The CDR3 spans 14 residues.

This clonotype occurred many times. The chain recombines TRBV27 with TRBJ1-2; 7 bases map to TRBD1. V shed 8 bases and J 3 bases; nucleotides not matched to a gene: 18. The CDR3 runs to 17 residues. CDR1 and CDR2 from the germline V gene are MNHEY and SMNVEV (reference sequence). The CDR3 protein is CASGSPHLPTGDYGYTF. Written as DNA, the CDR3 is TGTGCCAGCGGCAGTCCTCACCTCCCTACAGGGGACTATGGCTACACCTTC.

A few counts support this clonotype. A much bigger clone sits one base away, suggesting this may be a read error. The V and J genes are TRBV20-1 and TRBJ2-1; 8 bases agree with TRBD2. The CDR3 contains 15 residues. V gave up 6 bases and J gave up 8 bases; unmatched junction bases: 15. Germline-derived CDR1 and CDR2 are DFQATT and SNEGSKA (reference sequence). In DNA form, the CDR3 reads TGCAGTGCCCGGAACCCGGGGGGGCGTGGGGATGAGCAGTTCTTC. The encoded protein is CSARNPGGRGDEQFF.

This clonotype occurred a few times. This may arise from a read error, as a much more abundant clone is one base away. The V gene is TRBV27, the J gene TRBJ2-1; D is possibly TRBD1 (7 bases). Germline CDR1 reads MNHEY; CDR2 reads SMNVEV (reference sequence). The CDR3 has 13 residues. Trimming cost V 6 bases and J 12 bases, with 18 bases left between them. CDR3 region: CASRAGQRSGQFF. The CDR3 nucleotides read TGTGCCAGCAGGGCGGGACAGCGGTCCGGGCAGTTCTTC.

This clonotype came up many times. The chain employs TRBV15 and TRBJ1-1, with D unclear. The CDR3 runs to 15 residues. Germline V lookup: CDR1 LNHNV, CDR2 YYDKDF (reference sequence). Trimming removed 4 bases at V and 1 base at J, with 13 bases between. The CDR3 reads CATSKDEGRNTEAFF. CDR3 nucleotides: TGTGCCACCAGCAAGGACGAAGGGAGGAACACTGAAGCTTTCTTT.

A note on this clonotype: A single base separates this from a much larger clone, so it may be a read error. The V call is TRBV5-5, the J call TRBJ2-5, with 12 bases fitting TRBD1. The CDR3 contains 15 residues. The germline V gene has CDR1 SGHKS and CDR2 YYEKEE (reference sequence). The trim removed 4 bases at V and 11 bases at J, leaving 12 bases unmatched. CDR3 coding DNA: TGTGCCAGCAGCCCGGGACAGGGGGCGATAAATGAGCAGTACTTC. This translates into CASSPGQGAINEQYF.

Ten or more counts support this clonotype. The chain joins TRBV25-1 to TRBJ2-4, with D unclear. The CDR3 totals 15 residues. From germline, CDR1 is MGHDK and CDR2 SYGVNS. Deletions cut 3 bases from V and 4 bases from J, with 13 bases between. CDR3 bases: TGTGCCAGCAGTGATCCTCGCCAGGCGAAAAACATTCAGTACTTC. Encoded protein: CASSDPRQAKNIQYF.

Turning to this clonotype: The junction departs from the called germline gene at one end, perhaps through a read error. The chain couples TRBV5-1 to TRBJ2-2; 8 bases are a match to TRBD2. This CDR3 is built from 15 residues. Per germline, CDR1 SGHRS and CDR2 YFSETQ. The CDR3 DNA is TGCGCCAGCAGCCGGGGGGGACCGAACACCAGGGAGCTGTTTTTT. It translates to CASSRGGPNTRELFF.

This clonotype showed up just a few times. This CDR3 reads CASRTGGPQHF. The CDR3 region has the DNA TGTGCCAGCAGGACGGGGGGACCCCAGCATTTT. The rearrangement uses TRBV28 and TRBJ1-5; D perhaps matches TRBD1 (5 bases). Germline-derived CDR1 and CDR2 are MDHEN and SYDVKM. V lost 6 bases, J lost 10 bases, and 10 bases lay in between. This CDR3 region has 11 residues. The full variable domain, its missing parts supplied by reference TRBV28 and TRBJ1-5, is DVKVTQSSRYLVKRTGEKVFLECVQDMDHENMFWYRQDPGLGLRLIYFSYDVKMKEKGDIPEGYSVSREKKERFSLILESASTNQTSMYLCASRTGGPQHFGDGTRLSIL.

Points on this clonotype: A junction boundary mismatches the germline segment, possibly from a read error. The gene calls are TRBV7-9 and TRBJ1-3; D not resolved. CDR3 length: 15 amino acids. The germline V gene encodes CDR1 SEHNR and CDR2 FQNEAQ (reference sequence). The CDR3 coding sequence is TGTGTCAGCAGACCAGGTGCTAACTCTGGAAACACCATATATTTT. Translation: CVSRPGANSGNTIYF.

This clonotype was observed many times. The chain combines TRBV6-2 or TRBV6-3 with TRBJ2-4; 7 nucleotides agree with TRBD1. The V gene's germline CDR1 is MNHEY and CDR2 SVGEGT. V dropped 2 bases and J dropped 6; count of bases not matched to a gene: 19. This CDR3 has 19 amino acids. CDR3 sequence (DNA): TGTGCCAGCAGTTACCTCCCCTTTCGACAGGGCCAAGCTGGAAACATTCAGTACTTC. Amino acid sequence: CASSYLPFRQGQAGNIQYF.

In this sample, this clonotype turned up many times. V usage is TRBV4-1 and J usage is TRBJ2-5; D is ambiguous. This CDR3 region has 16 residues. V lost 0 bases, J lost 3 bases, and 14 bases lay in between. The germline V gene has CDR1 MGHRA and CDR2 YSYEKL. This CDR3 reads CASSQESSGLEETQYF. The CDR3 DNA sequence: TGCGCCAGCAGCCAAGAATCATCCGGGCTGGAAGAGACCCAGTACTTC.

This clonotype was observed a few times. The rearrangement uses TRBV5-1 and TRBJ1-1; TRBD1 might be the D (5 bases). This CDR3 has 14 amino acids. Trimming pared 4 bases from V and 2 bases from J, leaving 12 bases between. The germline V gene encodes CDR1 SGHRS and CDR2 YFSETQ. As DNA, the CDR3 is TGCGCCAGCAGCAAATCCGGGGCAAACACTGAAGCTTTCTTT. Translated, it gives CASSKSGANTEAFF.

The chain has TRBV5-4 and TRBJ1-4, with D unclear. The V gene's germline CDR1 is SGHNT and CDR2 YYREEE (reference sequence). The length of the CDR3 is 12 residues. Trimming took off 0 bases at V and 11 bases at J, with 8 bases between the two ends. The CDR3 protein is CASSLDGVKLFF. The CDR3 DNA reads as TGTGCCAGCAGCTTGGACGGAGTTAAACTGTTTTTT.